These 19 T cell receptor beta chains came from one sample sequenced in a study of shared clonotypes between healthy human individuals. Sequencing used immunoSEQ multiplex PCR; TCRdb keeps in-frame clones, though not all of them. This table holds roughly 1.5 million clones, approximately 98% found once. The sequencing input was naive CD4+ T cells sorted from blood. Documented subset: CD45RA+ positively selected. These receptors all come from a man aged 25-45 years in good health.

The rearrangement uses TRBV7-8 and TRBJ2-5, with D possibly being TRBD1 (5 bases). Germline V gene lookup returns CDR1 SGHVS and CDR2 FQNEAQ. The CDR3 extends over 16 amino acids. Trimming removed 2 bases at V and 5 bases at J, with 18 bases between. The CDR3 coding sequence is TGTGCCAGCAGCTTAATCGGTGGCAGGCCAGGGGAGACCCAGTACTTC. The encoded protein is CASSLIGGRPGETQYF.

The J gene is TRBJ2-3, the V gene TRBV29-1; 8 nucleotides agree with TRBD1. J was trimmed by 3 bases and V by 7 bases; bases with no gene match: 6. The CDR3 has 13 residues. The germline gives CDR1 SQVTM, CDR2 ANQGSEA. DNA for the CDR3: TGCAGCGGATTGACAGGGGCAACAGATACGCAGTATTTT. It is translated as CSGLTGATDTQYF.

Of note for this clone: The identical CDR3 is also encoded by other nucleotide sequences in the sample. V usage is TRBV18 and J usage is TRBJ2-5, with 8 nucleotides matching TRBD2. The CDR3 contains 15 residues. V was clipped by 2 bases and J by 3 bases; unmatched bases: 5. Germline V CDR1 and CDR2: KGHSH, LQKENI. The CDR3 loop reads CASSPGTGGEETQYF. In nucleotides, the CDR3 is TGTGCCAGCTCACCAGGAACCGGGGGGGAAGAGACCCAGTACTTC.

V and J are TRBV11-2 and TRBJ2-7; 12 bases are shared with TRBD1. V lost 3 bases and J lost 4; bases outside the gene matches: 7. Germline V gene sequence: CDR1 SGHAT, CDR2 FQNNGV. CDR3 length equals 16 residues. The chain's CDR3 is CASSFPGQGAGYEQYF. The CDR3 DNA reads TGTGCCAGCAGCTTCCCGGGACAGGGGGCCGGTTACGAGCAGTACTTC. The entire variable domain, with the rest obtained from reference TRBV11-2 and TRBJ2-7, is as follows: EAGVAQSPRYKIIEKRQSVAFWCNPISGHATLYWYQQILGQGPKLLIQFQNNGVVDDSQLPKDRFSAERLKGVDSTLKIQPAKLEDSAVYLCASSFPGQGAGYEQYFGPGTRLTVT.

The chain links TRBV18 to TRBJ2-7; 8 bases match TRBD1. CDR3 length: 15 amino acids. The V segment lost 3 bases and the J segment 5 bases; nucleotides outside the gene matches: 9. Germline V gene lookup returns CDR1 KGHSH and CDR2 LQKENI. DNA for the CDR3: TGTGCCAGCTCACCCCTTGGACAGGGTTCGGACGAGCAGTACTTC. It translates to CASSPLGQGSDEQYF.

The genes are TRBV5-4 and TRBJ2-1; D unresolved. The CDR3 extends over 16 amino acids. Trimming cost V 6 bases and J 0 bases, with 16 bases left between them. Germline lookup yields CDR1 SGHNT and CDR2 YYREEE (reference sequence). CDR3 sequence: CASTIDASFSYNEQFF. CDR3 bases: TGTGCCAGCACCATCGATGCCTCTTTCTCCTACAATGAGCAGTTCTTC.

This chain links TRBV7-7 with TRBJ2-1; TRBD1 matches 12 bases. V shed 5 bases and J 0 bases; nucleotides not matched to a gene: 11. The CDR3 has 19 residues. Germline assignment: CDR1 SSHAT and CDR2 FNYEAQ (reference sequence). The CDR3 DNA sequence: TGTGCCAGCAGCGAAACCGGGACAGGGGGCGGGAGCTCCTACAATGAGCAGTTCTTC. This encodes CASSETGTGGGSSYNEQFF.

This clone was detected only once. This chain joins TRBV28 and TRBJ2-1, with D uncertain. V shed 4 bases and J shed 14 bases, with 18 bases lying between them. Germline CDR1 is MDHEN and CDR2 is SYDVKM. The CDR3 covers 13 residues. CDR3 residues: CASSYTRAPPEFF. The CDR3 DNA sequence: TGTGCCAGCAGTTACACCCGGGCTCCGCCGGAGTTCTTC.

With respect to this clone: Other DNA sequences within the sample encode an identical CDR3. V gene TRBV5-1 combines with J gene TRBJ2-1; 11 nucleotides align to TRBD2. Germline CDR1 and CDR2: SGHRS and YFSETQ. The V gene end was trimmed by 3 bases and the J gene end by 3 bases; junction bases not matched to a gene: 2. The CDR3 runs to 15 residues. In nucleotides, the CDR3 is TGCGCCAGCAGCTGGGGACTAGCGGACTACAATGAGCAGTTCTTC. Amino acids: CASSWGLADYNEQFF.

The chain has TRBV28 and TRBJ2-7; D remains ambiguous. The CDR3 consists of 12 residues. V gave up 6 bases and J gave up 4 bases, with 10 bases separating them. Germline V gives CDR1 MDHEN, CDR2 SYDVKM. The CDR3 sequence: CASRSAVYEQYF. In DNA, the CDR3 is TGTGCCAGCAGAAGTGCGGTGTACGAGCAGTACTTC.

CDR3: CASSDYSKATNEKLFF. CDR3 sequence (DNA): TGTGCCAGCAGTGATTACAGCAAAGCAACTAATGAAAAACTGTTTTTT. This chain connects TRBV2 to TRBJ1-4; D is undetermined. CDR1 and CDR2 (germline): SNHLY, FYNNEI. Trimming removed 3 bases at V and 0 bases at J, with 11 bases between. The CDR3 covers 16 residues. The entire variable domain, with the rest obtained from reference TRBV2 and TRBJ1-4, is as follows: EPEVTQTPSHQVTQMGQEVILRCVPISNHLYFYWYRQILGQKVEFLVSFYNNEISEKSEIFDDQFSVERPDGSNFTLKIRSTKLEDSAMYFCASSDYSKATNEKLFFGSGTQLSVL.

This rearrangement joins TRBV18 to TRBJ2-3; TRBD1 aligns across 7 bases. The CDR3 spans 15 residues. With V trimmed by 3 bases and J by 5 bases, 8 bases remained unmatched. Germline values: CDR1 KGHSH, CDR2 LQKENI. The CDR3 DNA reads as TGTGCCAGCTCACCCCTGACAGGGTGGGGAGATACGCAGTATTTT. Residues: CASSPLTGWGDTQYF. Full variable domain (remainder filled in from reference TRBV18 and TRBJ2-3): NAGVMQNPRHLVRRRGQEARLRCSPMKGHSHVYWYRQLPEEGLKFMVYLQKENIIDESGMPKERFSAEFPKEGPSILRIQQVVRGDSAAYFCASSPLTGWGDTQYFGPGTRLTVL.

The V call is TRBV6-6, the J call TRBJ2-5; D possibly uses TRBD1 or TRBD2 (5 bases each). CDR3 length: 13 amino acids. The V end was cut by 7 bases, the J end by 4 bases, with 13 bases between. CDR1 and CDR2 (germline): MNHNY, SVGAGI (reference sequence). The CDR3 is CASMRGPSETQYF. The CDR3 nucleotides read TGTGCCAGCATGAGGGGACCTTCAGAGACCCAGTACTTC.

The count of this clone is one. The chain is built from TRBV2 and TRBJ1-2; 9 bases agree with TRBD1. The CDR3 is made up of 13 amino acids. CDR1 and CDR2 from the germline V gene are SNHLY and FYNNEI. V trimming: 7 bases; J trimming: 7 bases; junction bases outside the gene matches: 7. In nucleotides, the CDR3 is TGTGCCAGCACCCTGGGACAGGGCCGTGGCTACACCTTC. Its protein product is CASTLGQGRGYTF.

J is TRBJ1-1 and V is TRBV27, with D perhaps matching TRBD1 (5 bases). V was trimmed by 7 bases and J by 6 bases, leaving 9 bases between them. Germline V gene data show CDR1 as MNHEY and CDR2 as SMNVEV (reference sequence). This CDR3 contains 11 residues. The CDR3 nucleotides are TGTGCCAGCAAGCGGGGGGCTGAAGCTTTCTTT. This codes for CASKRGAEAFF.

This clone appeared once. The rearrangement uses TRBV19 and TRBJ1-5; possible D gene TRBD1, 6 bases. V shed 3 bases and J shed 3 bases, with 9 bases lying between them. CDR3 length: 14 amino acids. Germline V gene lookup returns CDR1 LNHDA and CDR2 SQIVND (reference sequence). CDR3 nucleotides: TGTGCCAGTAGTATTCAGGGGAACAATCAGCCCCAGCATTTT. Encoded protein: CASSIQGNNQPQHF.

The chain employs TRBV2 and TRBJ2-1; the D gene is possibly TRBD1 (5 bases). The CDR3 loop spans 11 amino acids. Trimming took 4 bases from V and 12 from J, leaving 10 bases between them. Germline V gene lookup returns CDR1 SNHLY and CDR2 FYNNEI. The CDR3 nucleotides read TGTGCCAGCAGTGTAGGGGATTGGCAGTTCTTC. It is translated as CASSVGDWQFF. Together with reference TRBV2 and TRBJ2-1, the CDR3 gives the full variable domain: EPEVTQTPSHQVTQMGQEVILRCVPISNHLYFYWYRQILGQKVEFLVSFYNNEISEKSEIFDDQFSVERPDGSNFTLKIRSTKLEDSAMYFCASSVGDWQFFGPGTRLTVL.

This chain connects TRBV7-9 to TRBJ2-7, with D hard to call. Germline assignment: CDR1 SEHNR and CDR2 FQNEAQ (reference sequence). V lost 2 bases to trimming and J lost 4 bases, with 9 bases between them. This CDR3 spans 13 amino acids. The CDR3 is CASSLKVRYEQYF. Written as DNA, the CDR3 is TGTGCCAGCAGCTTAAAGGTTAGGTACGAGCAGTACTTC.

The V call is TRBV6-5, the J call TRBJ1-3; D perhaps matches TRBD1 (5 bases). This CDR3 comprises 15 residues. The germline CDR1 and CDR2 sequences are MNHEY and SVGAGI. With 4 bases removed from V and 0 bases from J, the gap between germline ends came to 10 bases. CDR3 in amino acids: CASSLIQASGNTIYF. In DNA, the CDR3 is TGTGCCAGCAGTTTAATACAGGCCTCTGGAAACACCATATATTTT.